A selection of T cell receptor beta chains follows, all from one sample in a study of shared clonotypes between healthy human individuals. Produced via immunoSEQ multiplex PCR; TCRdb's table is partial and in-frame only. The sample includes around 2.1 million clones, just over 90% of them seen just once. The specimen was naive CD8+ T cells from PBMCs. The receptors originated from a young man in good health. Some clones in this sample may be carry-over from other donors' samples. Both conserved end residues are part of each CDR3. D genes are given only for firm matches. Clone sizes are given selectively: once, few, many, or a class where the clone is expanded.

size	J	D	V	DNA	CDR3
.	TRBJ2-2	.	TRBV4-2	TGTGCCAGCAGCCCGGGACGGAACACCGGGGAGCTGTTTTTT	CASSPGRNTGELFF
.	TRBJ2-7	TRBD2	TRBV18	TGTGCCAGCTCATCCATCAGCGGGACCACCTACGAGCAGTACTTC	CASSSISGTTYEQYF
.	TRBJ2-4	.	TRBV28	TGTGCCAGCAGACCCCTATGGCAGCCCAAAAACATTCAGTACTTC	CASRPLWQPKNIQYF
.	TRBJ1-2	TRBD1	TRBV2	TGTGCCAGCAGTTTTCAGGGGGCCTATGGCTACACCTTC	CASSFQGAYGYTF
.	TRBJ2-3	TRBD2	TRBV9	TGTGCCAGCAGCGCCCCTAGCGGGAGCGACACAGATACGCAGTATTTT	CASSAPSGSDTDTQYF
.	TRBJ2-7	.	TRBV19	TGTGCCAGTAGTATAGGAGAGGGATTGACCTACGAGCAGTACTTC	CASSIGEGLTYEQYF
.	TRBJ1-2	.	TRBV4-2	TGTGCCAGCAGCCAAGACCAGCAGCTCCATGGGGTCTATGGCTACACCTTC	CASSQDQQLHGVYGYTF
.	TRBJ1-1	.	TRBV27	TGTGCCAGCAGGGGGGGAGGTAACACTGAAGCTTTCTTT	CASRGGGNTEAFF
once	TRBJ1-1	.	TRBV7-9	TGTGCCACGGAGCGGTTGAAAGCGGGGAACACTGAAGCTTTCTTT	CATERLKAGNTEAFF
.	TRBJ2-1	.	TRBV27	TGTGCCAGCAGTCCATTCGCTAGGCCAGTCCCACACTACAATGAGCAGTTCTTC	CASSPFARPVPHYNEQFF
.	TRBJ2-3	.	TRBV7-8	TGTGCCAGCAGCTCCGGACAAGGCACAGATACGCAGTATTTT	CASSSGQGTDTQYF
.	TRBJ2-5	TRBD2	TRBV13	TGTGCCAGCAGCCCTAAGCGGATAGCGGGAGGAGAGACCCAGTACTTC	CASSPKRIAGGETQYF
.	TRBJ1-5	.	TRBV28	TGTGCTGCTGACTCCTACGGACCCAAAAATCAGCCCCAGCATTTT	CAADSYGPKNQPQHF
.	TRBJ2-5	.	TRBV6-5	TGTGCCAGCAGCCTCCTAGGGGAGATCCAAGAGACCCAGTACTTC	CASSLLGEIQETQYF
.	TRBJ2-7	.	TRBV10-3	TGTGCCATCAGTTGGGACCGCTGGAACTACGAGCAGTACTTC	CAISWDRWNYEQYF
.	TRBJ2-1	.	TRBV4-1	TGCGCCAGCAGCCAAGGTCTAGCCTACCCCTCCTACAATGAGCAGTTCTTC	CASSQGLAYPSYNEQFF
.	TRBJ2-1	.	TRBV5-1	TGCGCCAGCAGCGGACTTGGGAACTACAATGAGCAGTTCTTC	CASSGLGNYNEQFF
.	TRBJ2-7	TRBD2	TRBV4-1	TGCGCCAGCAGCCGGACTAGCGGGTCCGTCGAGCAGTACTTC	CASSRTSGSVEQYF
.	TRBJ2-1	TRBD1	TRBV11-3	TGTGCCAGCAGCTTATCGGGACAGAGCTCCTACAATGAGCAGTTCTTC	CASSLSGQSSYNEQFF
once	TRBJ2-7	TRBD2	TRBV27	TGTGCCAGCAGCCCCTTATTTAGCGGGACCATAACCTACGAGCAGTACTTC	CASSPLFSGTITYEQYF
.	TRBJ2-1	.	TRBV9	TGTGCCAGCAGCGTAAACAGGTTCCCTATTTCCTACAATGAGCAGTTCTTC	CASSVNRFPISYNEQFF
.	TRBJ2-1	TRBD2	TRBV7-9	TGTGCCAGCAGCTCTACGGGACTAGCGGGAGGGAAGCAGTTCTTC	CASSSTGLAGGKQFF
.	TRBJ1-4	.	TRBV28	TGTGCCAGCAATCCGAGGGGGGGAAAACTGTTTTTT	CASNPRGGKLFF
.	TRBJ2-1	.	TRBV28	TGTGCCAGCAGTCCCCATCCCTACAATGAGCAGTTCTTC	CASSPHPYNEQFF
.	TRBJ1-1	TRBD1	TRBV19	TGTGCCAGTAGTATAGTCCGACAGGGGACCAACACTGAAGCTTTCTTT	CASSIVRQGTNTEAFF